Presented here are 9 T cell receptor beta chains from one specimen sequenced in a study of pediatric ulcerative colitis. Clones were sequenced by immunoSEQ multiplex PCR, and TCRdb holds only the in-frame ones, with some missing. The sample has about 64,000 clones, 75% to 85% seen once. Sequencing input: blood. The receptors were sampled from a boy aged 5-17 years with moderate ulcerative colitis.

The chain is built from TRBV7-9 and TRBJ2-1; D not resolved. CDR3 length: 12 amino acids. Germline CDR1 SEHNR, CDR2 FQNEAQ (reference sequence). V was clipped by 7 bases and J by 8 bases, with 12 bases between them. CDR3 sequence: CASTYSRDEQFF. CDR3 DNA: TGTGCCAGCACATATAGTCGCGATGAGCAGTTCTTC.

The chain joins TRBV21-1 to TRBJ1-5. TRBV21-1 counts as a pseudogene. The CDR3 spans 17 residues. CDR3 DNA sequence: TGTGCCAGCAGCAAATTTGTTAGGTGGTTTATGTTAGGGCCCCAGCATTTT. Translated, it gives CASSKFVRWFMLGPQHF.

The chain has TRBV10-2 and TRBJ2-5; no reliable D call. The germline V and J ends were trimmed by 7 bases and 2 bases, with 11 bases remaining between them. Germline lookup yields CDR1 WSHSY and CDR2 SAAADI. The CDR3 consists of 13 residues. The CDR3 DNA sequence: TGCGCCAGCACTGCTATATGGCAAGAGACCCAGTACTTC. Translated, it gives CASTAIWQETQYF.

The rearrangement links TRBV19 to TRBJ2-1; D perhaps matches TRBD1 (5 bases). Per germline, CDR1 LNHDA and CDR2 SQIVND (reference sequence). The CDR3 is 15 amino acids. V lost 3 bases to trimming and J lost 6 bases, with 15 bases between them. For the CDR3, the DNA is TGTGCCAGTAGTATTAGGGGTGTATCGGTCAATGAGCAGTTCTTC. This translates into CASSIRGVSVNEQFF.

The V gene is TRBV7-3, the J gene TRBJ2-3; 13 bases match TRBD2. This CDR3 contains 17 residues. V lost 0 bases and J lost 2; bases outside the gene matches: 2. Germline V gene sequence: CDR1 SGHTA, CDR2 FQGTGA. CDR3 sequence reads: CASSLTGTSGDTDTQYF. CDR3 DNA sequence: TGTGCCAGCAGCTTAACGGGGACTAGCGGGGACACAGATACGCAGTATTTT.

The V and J genes are TRBV30 and TRBJ2-7; 10 bases match TRBD1. CDR3 length: 16 amino acids. Trimming cost V 0 bases and J 7 bases; bases outside gene matches: 12. In germline, CDR1 is GTSNPN, CDR2 SVGIG (reference sequence). In DNA, the CDR3 is TGTGCCTGGAGTGTAGAATTAGGGACAGGGGAGCGGGAGCAGTACTTC. Protein: CAWSVELGTGEREQYF.

The rearrangement uses TRBV5-1 and TRBJ1-2, with 9 positions matching TRBD1. After removal of 6 bases from V and 8 bases from J, the junction contained 8 bases not matched to a gene. Per the germline V gene, CDR1 is SGHRS and CDR2 is YFSETQ. The CDR3 runs to 13 residues. The CDR3 bases are TGCGCCAGCAAAACAGGGGGCGCAGACGGCTACACCTTC. This codes for CASKTGGADGYTF.

The chain links TRBV10-1 to TRBJ2-2, with D unresolved. The CDR3 totals 13 residues. V was pared by 3 bases and J by 1 base, with 3 bases between. Per germline, CDR1 WNHNN and CDR2 SYGVQD (reference sequence). CDR3 sequence: CASSDENTGELFF. CDR3 DNA: TGCGCCAGCAGTGACGAGAACACCGGGGAGCTGTTTTTT.

The rearrangement joins TRBV29-1 to TRBJ1-2, with 9 bases fitting TRBD1. This CDR3 spans 14 amino acids. Germline V gene data show CDR1 as SQVTM and CDR2 as ANQGSEA. The ends lost 3 bases at V and 5 bases at J; junction bases unmatched: 7. CDR3 in DNA: TGCAGCGTTGAGTACAGGGGGCAATGGTATGGCTACACCTTC. Translating it yields CSVEYRGQWYGYTF.